This T cell receptor beta chain was sequenced during a study of cytomegalovirus exposure and HLA in healthy donors. Study observations and caveats: There were some public TCRs occurring in many donors, but most TCR sequences were rare. Reports indicated that the classifier achieved high specificity and sensitivity in diagnosing cytomegalovirus status.

Repertoires were generated with immunoSEQ multiplex PCR, while TCRdb's copy carries only in-frame clones and drops some. The data hold fewer than 120,000 clones, with roughly 90% observed a single time. Germline CDR1 and CDR2: LGHNT and FRNRAP. V was pared by 0 bases and J by 3 bases, with 6 bases of the junction left unmatched. This CDR3 has 16 residues. As to this clone: Its antigen is not known.

The sequenced sample was PBMCs. The clonotype comes from a woman aged 25-40 years in good health and CMV-seropositive. This chain links TRBV12-5 with TRBJ1-1; TRBD1 aligns across 8 bases. For the CDR3, the DNA is TGTGCTAGTGGTTTGGTACGGACAGGGACGGACACTGAAGCTTTCTTT. It specifies CASGLVRTGTDTEAFF.